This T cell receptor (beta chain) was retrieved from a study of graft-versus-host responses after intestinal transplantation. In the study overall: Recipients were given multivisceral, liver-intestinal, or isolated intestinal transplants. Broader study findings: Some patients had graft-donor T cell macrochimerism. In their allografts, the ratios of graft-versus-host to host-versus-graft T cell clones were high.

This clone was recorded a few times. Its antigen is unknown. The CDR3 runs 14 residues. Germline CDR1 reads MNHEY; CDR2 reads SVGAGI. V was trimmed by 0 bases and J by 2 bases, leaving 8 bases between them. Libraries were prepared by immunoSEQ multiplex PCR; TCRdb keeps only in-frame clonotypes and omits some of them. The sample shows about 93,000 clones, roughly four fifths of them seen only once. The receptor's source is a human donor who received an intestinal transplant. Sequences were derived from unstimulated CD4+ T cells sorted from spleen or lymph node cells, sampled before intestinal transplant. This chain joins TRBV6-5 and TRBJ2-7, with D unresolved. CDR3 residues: CASSYSERTYEQYF. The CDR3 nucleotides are TGTGCCAGCAGTTACTCGGAGAGGACCTACGAGCAGTACTTC.